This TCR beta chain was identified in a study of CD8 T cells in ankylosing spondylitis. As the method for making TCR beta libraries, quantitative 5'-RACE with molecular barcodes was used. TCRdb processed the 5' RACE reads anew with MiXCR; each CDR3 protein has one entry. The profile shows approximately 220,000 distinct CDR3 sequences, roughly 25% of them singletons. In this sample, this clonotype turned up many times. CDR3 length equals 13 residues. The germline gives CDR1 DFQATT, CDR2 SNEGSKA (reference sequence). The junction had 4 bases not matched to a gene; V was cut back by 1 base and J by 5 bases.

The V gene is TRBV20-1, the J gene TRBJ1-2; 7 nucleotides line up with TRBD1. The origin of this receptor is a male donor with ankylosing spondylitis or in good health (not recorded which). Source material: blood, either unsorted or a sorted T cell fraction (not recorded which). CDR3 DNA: TGCAGTGCTAGAGGACAGGGAAAATATGGCTACACCTTC. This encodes CSARGQGKYGYTF.